The 16 T cell receptor beta chains in this list originate from one sample, sequenced in a study of early T cells in non-severe SARS-CoV-2 infection (dated by TCRdb to 2020 to 2022). The library relied on 5' RACE. Sequencing was performed on a NextSeq 500. TCRdb handled the public reads itself, with Q25 trimming in fastp and clone calling in MiXCR, and kept productive beta chains. When rows share a CDR3 protein, they turn into one entry using the most common DNA and genes. A total of under 80,000 distinct CDR3 sequences appear in this sample, 11% of them only once. Clones ranked in the top ten supply 3.5% to 4.5% of the sample. The sample consisted of whole blood. Receptors were obtained from an adult who was a healthcare worker with PCR-confirmed SARS-CoV-2 infection or an uninfected control (not recorded which).

This clonotype was seen ten or more times. J is TRBJ2-1 and V is TRBV6-2 or TRBV6-3; D is undetermined. Trimming took off 6 bases at V and 4 bases at J, with 7 bases between the two ends. Germline CDR1 is MNHEY and CDR2 is SVGEGT. The CDR3 contains 12 residues. The chain's CDR3 is CASSRKYNEQFF. DNA of the CDR3: TGTGCCAGCAGCCGTAAATACAATGAGCAGTTCTTC.

This clonotype has ten or more counts. The gene calls are TRBV7-9 and TRBJ2-1; D is perhaps TRBD1 (5 bases). The CDR3 length is 13 residues. The germline CDR1 and CDR2 sequences are SEHNR and FQNEAQ (reference sequence). The ends were cut back, 8 bases at V and 8 bases at J, with 16 bases in the middle. In DNA, the CDR3 is TGTGCCAGCTGGGGTGATAGGGGCGATGAGCAGTTCTTC. Its translation is CASWGDRGDEQFF.

The table lists this clonotype with many counts. The gene calls are TRBV18 and TRBJ2-1, with D tentatively TRBD2 (5 bases). Germline V lookup: CDR1 KGHSH, CDR2 LQKENI. The CDR3 is made up of 15 amino acids. V was cut by 6 bases and J by 5 bases, with 17 bases left in between. The CDR3 bases are TGTGCCAGCTCGCCCCCTAGAGACGGGGACAATGAGCAGTTCTTC. It encodes CASSPPRDGDNEQFF.

This clonotype was picked up a small number of times. This rearrangement joins TRBV20-1 to TRBJ1-3, with 10 bases that match TRBD1. The CDR3 sequence is 16 residues long. Germline lookup yields CDR1 DFQATT and CDR2 SNEGSKA (reference sequence). Trimming removed 0 bases from V and 2 bases from J; junction bases left unmatched: 4. In DNA, the CDR3 is TGCAGTGCTAGAGATTTCGGACAGGGGGCTGGAAACACCATATATTTT. Translating gives CSARDFGQGAGNTIYF.

This clonotype was seen ten or more times. This sequence joins TRBV30 and TRBJ1-3; no definite D call. The CDR3 length is 16 residues. Trimming stripped 0 bases from V and 0 bases from J, with 12 bases between. The germline V gene encodes CDR1 GTSNPN and CDR2 SVGIG (reference sequence). CDR3: CAWSVGLFRSGNTIYF. In DNA form, the CDR3 reads TGTGCCTGGAGTGTCGGACTTTTCCGCTCTGGAAACACCATATATTTT.

This clonotype was observed a few times. The chain combines TRBV3-1 with TRBJ2-5; tentative D call: TRBD1 (6 bases). Germline V gene data show CDR1 as LGHDT and CDR2 as YNNKEL (reference sequence). The CDR3 spans 16 residues. V lost 1 base to trimming and J lost 4 bases, with 16 bases between them. CDR3 bases: TGTGCCAGCAGCCAAGTGTTCGCGGCAGGGGTAGAGACCCAGTACTTC. It encodes CASSQVFAAGVETQYF.

This clonotype was detected many times. The rearrangement joins TRBV7-9 to TRBJ2-1, with 9 bases fitting TRBD1. CDR1 is SEHNR, CDR2 FQNEAQ, per germline (reference sequence). Trimming at V came to 4 bases and at J to 16 bases, leaving 8 bases not matched to a gene. This CDR3 has 12 residues. CDR3 DNA: TGTGCCAGCAGCTCGGGACAGGGTAGAGACTTCTTC. It yields the protein CASSSGQGRDFF.

This chain links TRBV10-3 with TRBJ1-6, with D tentatively TRBD1 (5 bases). The CDR3 totals 18 residues. CDR1 is ENHRY and CDR2 is SYGVKD in the germline V gene. V dropped 2 bases and J dropped 10 bases, with 24 bases sitting between them. The CDR3 nucleotides read TGTGCCATCAGTGAGGGCAAACTCCTCAGGGACCAGGGCTCACCCCTCCACTTT. It is translated as CAISEGKLLRDQGSPLHF.

This clonotype was observed a few times. The rearrangement uses TRBV7-8 and TRBJ2-2; TRBD2 aligns across 9 bases. The length of the CDR3 is 19 residues. V lost 4 bases and J lost 3; bases outside the gene matches: 15. Germline CDR1 reads SGHVS; CDR2 reads FQNEAQ. CDR3 in DNA: TGTGCCAGCAGCTACCCCATCTTTAGCGGGAGCTTTGACACCGGGGAGCTGTTTTTT. Translated: CASSYPIFSGSFDTGELFF. The entire variable domain, with the rest obtained from reference TRBV7-8 and TRBJ2-2, is as follows: GAGVSQSPRYKVAKRGQDVALRCDPISGHVSLFWYQQALGQGPEFLTYFQNEAQLDKSGLPSDRFFAERPEGSVSTLKIQRTQQEDSAVYLCASSYPIFSGSFDTGELFFGEGSRLTVL.

The V call is TRBV7-8, the J call TRBJ2-2; D is uncertain. The CDR3 length is 14 residues. Germline CDR1 reads SGHVS; CDR2 reads FQNEAQ. The V end was cut by 0 bases, the J end by 7 bases, with 9 bases between. CDR3 amino acids: CASSLAGSIGELFF. In DNA form, the CDR3 reads TGTGCCAGCAGCTTAGCGGGGTCGATCGGGGAGCTGTTTTTT. Full variable domain (missing parts from reference TRBV7-8 and TRBJ2-2): GAGVSQSPRYKVAKRGQDVALRCDPISGHVSLFWYQQALGQGPEFLTYFQNEAQLDKSGLPSDRFFAERPEGSVSTLKIQRTQQEDSAVYLCASSLAGSIGELFFGEGSRLTVL.

The chain combines TRBV7-9 with TRBJ2-3; TRBD1 matches 7 bases. Per germline, CDR1 SEHNR and CDR2 FQNEAQ (reference sequence). Trimming took 4 bases from V and 5 from J; bases not matched to a gene: 15. This CDR3 has 17 residues. CDR3 sequence: CASSSTLTGLSVDTQYF. CDR3 nucleotide sequence: TGTGCCAGCAGCTCGACACTGACAGGGCTGTCTGTAGATACGCAGTATTTT. The variable domain in full, completed from reference TRBV7-9 and TRBJ2-3, reads DTGVSQNPRHKITKRGQNVTFRCDPISEHNRLYWYRQTLGQGPEFLTYFQNEAQLEKSRLLSDRFSAERPKGSFSTLEIQRTEQGDSAMYLCASSSTLTGLSVDTQYFGPGTRLTVL.

The chain joins TRBV7-9 to TRBJ2-3; TRBD2 is a possible D gene (5 bases). Per germline, CDR1 SEHNR and CDR2 FQNEAQ (reference sequence). This CDR3 spans 16 amino acids. V shed 7 bases and J shed 1 base, with 18 bases lying between them. CDR3 loop: CASTNGVRLGTDTQYF. DNA for the CDR3: TGTGCCAGCACCAACGGGGTGAGGCTAGGCACAGATACGCAGTATTTT.

This clonotype was detected many times. This chain connects TRBV27 to TRBJ2-1, with D uncertain. Trimming stripped 10 bases from V and 10 bases from J, with 8 bases between. The CDR3 runs 9 residues. Germline CDR1 is MNHEY and CDR2 is SMNVEV (reference sequence). The CDR3 here is CATWVEQFF. The DNA of the CDR3 is TGTGCCACCTGGGTGGAGCAGTTCTTC.

This clonotype occurred many times. This sequence joins TRBV29-1 and TRBJ2-7; 9 positions match TRBD1. Losses at the gene ends were 8 bases for V and 2 bases for J; bases not matched to a gene: 4. This CDR3 comprises 12 residues. Germline V gene sequence: CDR1 SQVTM, CDR2 ANQGSEA. The CDR3 sequence: CSFRQGAYEQYF. The CDR3 DNA sequence: TGCAGCTTCCGACAGGGGGCCTACGAGCAGTACTTC.

V usage is TRBV28 and J usage is TRBJ2-5, with TRBD2 identical over 11 bases. Germline trimming cut 6 bases from V and 4 bases from J; bases unmatched to any gene: 4. There are 14 residues in the CDR3. CDR1 MDHEN and CDR2 SYDVKM come from the germline V gene. Here the CDR3 reads CASRLAGVSETQYF. CDR3 DNA: TGTGCCAGCAGACTAGCGGGAGTCTCAGAGACCCAGTACTTC.

This clonotype was recorded at least ten times. This chain joins TRBV13 and TRBJ1-1; D gene unclear. V was cut by 2 bases and J by 2 bases, with 24 bases left in between. The CDR3 is 19 amino acids. CDR1 and CDR2 (germline): PRHDT, FYEKMQ (reference sequence). CDR3 region: CASSLIPGFPSSRNTEAFF. The CDR3 DNA is TGTGCCAGCAGCTTAATTCCGGGATTCCCTTCCAGCAGAAACACTGAAGCTTTCTTT.